The following is a T cell receptor beta chain sequence with its context. The sample comes from a study of blood T cell repertoires in COVID-19. Under the authors' procedure: Amplification from reference gene primers served as the basis for estimated nucleated cell counts. The method was immunoSEQ multiplex PCR; TCRdb's version includes in-frame clones alone and lacks a portion of them. V and J calls and clone size are as listed in that table; D and trimming were resolved from the DNA. This table has a few hundred thousand clones, around four fifths appearing once. Germline CDR1 and CDR2: SGHRS and YFSETQ. The CDR3 length is 14 residues. Losses at the gene ends were 4 bases for V and 4 bases for J; bases not matched to a gene: 7.

The source of this sequence is a woman aged 45-60 years with acute or convalescent COVID-19. Sequenced: peripheral blood. The chain uses TRBV5-1 and TRBJ2-7; 8 positions match TRBD1. The CDR3: CASSRSGGTYEQYF. CDR3 in DNA: TGCGCCAGCAGCAGGTCAGGGGGCACGTACGAGCAGTACTTC.